Sequencing of this T cell receptor beta chain was carried out in a study of cytomegalovirus exposure and HLA in healthy donors. Study results and caveats: The authors listed 164 TCR beta chains as cytomegalovirus-associated.

An approximately 120-subject validation cohort, separate from the approximately 610-subject first cohort, supplied the donors. Germline-derived CDR1 and CDR2 are SGHTA and FQGNSA. The CDR3 spans 14 residues. V was cut by 5 bases and J by 1 base, with 11 bases left in between. Remarks on this clone: The antigen is not known.

Method: immunoSEQ multiplex PCR; TCRdb's copy keeps in-frame clones and lacks some. The sample has over 45,000 clones, around 90% seen once. The chain recombines TRBV7-2 with TRBJ2-5, with D perhaps matching TRBD1 (6 bases). This clonotype was sampled from a man younger than 35 in good health and CMV-seronegative. Sequencing was carried out using PBMCs. CDR3 in DNA: TGTGCCAGCAGCCGCCGGGACACCCAAGAGACCCAGTACTTC. Amino acids: CASSRRDTQETQYF.